This is a list of T cell receptor beta chains from one sample in a study of blood T cell repertoires in COVID-19. TCRdb keeps only in-frame clones here, not all; method: immunoSEQ multiplex PCR. The table lists fewer than 300,000 clones, approximately 85% of them singletons. The sequenced sample consisted of peripheral blood. Source of these receptors: a human donor with COVID-19, enrolled during active disease. The donor label of this sample is uncertain. Both conserved end residues are part of each CDR3. D genes are given only for firm matches. Part of the rows lack a size; the others show once, few, many or a class for expanded clones.

DNA | CDR3 | J | V | size | D
TGTGCCAGCAGCCGGACAGGGACTAATGAAAAACTGTTTTTT | CASSRTGTNEKLFF | TRBJ1-4 | TRBV6-5 | - | TRBD1
TGTGCCACCAGCAGAGATGCGGGGGGACTTCAGGGCTACACCTTC | CATSRDAGGLQGYTF | TRBJ1-2 | TRBV15 | - | -
TGTGCCTGGAGTGAGAGGAACACTGAAGCTTTCTTT | CAWSERNTEAFF | TRBJ1-1 | TRBV30 | - | -
TGCGCCAGCAGTGAGTCGGGGGCGCGTAGCTACGAGCAGTACTTC | CASSESGARSYEQYF | TRBJ2-7 | TRBV10-1 | - | -
TGTGCCAGCAGCTTAGGTGCAGGGCGCACTGAAGCTTTCTTT | CASSLGAGRTEAFF | TRBJ1-1 | TRBV11-2 | - | -
TGCGCCAGCAGCACGGGGATAGCGACAGGGGCGAACACTGAAGCTTTCTTT | CASSTGIATGANTEAFF | TRBJ1-1 | TRBV5-1 | few | TRBD1
TGTGCCAGCAGCTTCGGGATGAACACTGAAGCTTTCTTT | CASSFGMNTEAFF | TRBJ1-1 | TRBV6-5 | - | -
TGTGCCAGCAGACCCGATCCGAGCACTGAAGCTTTCTTT | CASRPDPSTEAFF | TRBJ1-1 | TRBV28 | - | -
TGTGCCAGCAGCCAAGCTCCGGGCGGGGCCTATGAGCAGTTCTTC | CASSQAPGGAYEQFF | TRBJ2-1 | TRBV3-1/TRBV3-2 | - | -
TGTGCCAGTATTACAGTGGGCCCGACGACCGGGGAGCTGTTTTTT | CASITVGPTTGELFF | TRBJ2-2 | TRBV19 | - | -
TGCAGCGTCGGAGACCGCGATCAGCCCCAGCATTTT | CSVGDRDQPQHF | TRBJ1-5 | TRBV29-1 | - | -
TGTGCCAGTAGCAGGGGGCCTTATCAGCCCCAGCATTTT | CASSRGPYQPQHF | TRBJ1-5 | TRBV19 | - | TRBD1
TGTGCCAGTAGTATAACCGCGCCCTATGGCTACACCTTC | CASSITAPYGYTF | TRBJ1-2 | TRBV19 | once | -
TGTGCCAGCAGCCATCCGGGACAGGGGTTGTATGGCTACACCTTC | CASSHPGQGLYGYTF | TRBJ1-2 | TRBV7-9 | - | TRBD1
TGTGCCAGCAGTCAGAGGCGGGAGGCCGGAGATACGCAGTATTTT | CASSQRREAGDTQYF | TRBJ2-3 | TRBV6-6 | - | TRBD2
TGTGCCAGCTCACGGTCTACGGGACAGCCTAATGAAAAACTGTTTTTT | CASSRSTGQPNEKLFF | TRBJ1-4 | TRBV18 | - | TRBD1
TGTGCCAGCAGCCAAGAGGTCGACTCCAGCTCCTACGAGCAGTACTTC | CASSQEVDSSSYEQYF | TRBJ2-7 | TRBV4-2 | - | -
TGTGCCAGTAGTCCCCGGGACAGGGGAATTTCTGGTGGCTACACCTTC | CASSPRDRGISGGYTF | TRBJ1-2 | TRBV19 | - | TRBD1
TGTGCCAGTAGTATGGGCGGGAGAGACACAGATACGCAGTATTTT | CASSMGGRDTDTQYF | TRBJ2-3 | TRBV19 | - | TRBD2
TGTGCCAGCTCCAACCCAACGACAGGGAAAGGCTACACCTTC | CASSNPTTGKGYTF | TRBJ1-2 | TRBV28 | - | TRBD1
TGTGCCAGTAGGCCACCACAGGGGCCCTATGGCTACACCTTC | CASRPPQGPYGYTF | TRBJ1-2 | TRBV19 | - | TRBD1
TGTGCCAGCAGCTTGGAACAGCTCCCTGAAAAACTGTTTTTT | CASSLEQLPEKLFF | TRBJ1-4 | TRBV5-8 | - | -
TGTGCCAGTAGTATAGGAGGACAGGGATTTGAAAAACTGTTTTTT | CASSIGGQGFEKLFF | TRBJ1-4 | TRBV19 | - | TRBD1
TGTGCCGGCGGCGGACAGGGCGAGGGTGGCTACACCTTC | CAGGGQGEGGYTF | TRBJ1-2 | TRBV30 | - | TRBD1
TGTGCCAGCAGTCGAGAACAGGGGGCCCAAGAGACCCAGTACTTC | CASSREQGAQETQYF | TRBJ2-5 | TRBV27 | - | TRBD1
TGTGCCAGCAGCCCCGGCTCCTACAATGAGCAGTTCTTC | CASSPGSYNEQFF | TRBJ2-1 | TRBV5-5 | - | -
TGTGCCAGCAGCCAAGATCAGCAGGACTACCAAGAGACCCAGTACTTC | CASSQDQQDYQETQYF | TRBJ2-5 | TRBV3-1/TRBV3-2 | - | -
TGTGCCAGCAGTTTATCGTCAGGGGTCGGAAACACCATATATTTT | CASSLSSGVGNTIYF | TRBJ1-3 | TRBV27 | - | -
TGTGCCAGCAGCTTAGGGTCCGAGGGGCCCCAGCATTTT | CASSLGSEGPQHF | TRBJ1-5 | TRBV7-9 | - | -
TGTGCCAGCAGCCGGAGCCCGACCAACACAGATACGCAGTATTTT | CASSRSPTNTDTQYF | TRBJ2-3 | TRBV13 | few | -
TGTGCCAGCAGTTTCCTGACTGGCGGGGGCTTTGGCTACACCTTC | CASSFLTGGGFGYTF | TRBJ1-2 | TRBV28 | few | -
TGCGCCAGCCGATTTATACAGGGGGCATATTCACCCCTCCACTTT | CASRFIQGAYSPLHF | TRBJ1-6 | TRBV4-1 | - | TRBD1
TGTGCCAGCAGCTGGACGGGCGGGAGCTCCTACAATGAGCAGTTCTTC | CASSWTGGSSYNEQFF | TRBJ2-1 | TRBV7-9 | - | TRBD2
TGTGCCAGCAGTTTGGCCGTTCAGCCCCAGCATTTT | CASSLAVQPQHF | TRBJ1-5 | TRBV28 | - | -
TGTGCCAGCAGTTACTCTTATCCAGTCACTGAAGCTTTCTTT | CASSYSYPVTEAFF | TRBJ1-1 | TRBV6-5 | - | -
TGTGCCAGCAGCTTGCCCCTAGGAGGGTTTTCCGTCAATGAGCAGTTCTTC | CASSLPLGGFSVNEQFF | TRBJ2-1 | TRBV5-4 | - | -
TGCGCCAGCAGCTCGGACGGGACTCCTAGCACAGATACGCAGTATTTT | CASSSDGTPSTDTQYF | TRBJ2-3 | TRBV5-1 | - | -
TGTGCCGGCAACCTTGGGGGCGGAGGTGAAAAACTGTTTTTT | CAGNLGGGGEKLFF | TRBJ1-4 | TRBV6-4 | - | -
TGTGCCAGCAGTTCCCGATATTCCTCTAATAATTCACCCCTCCACTTT | CASSSRYSSNNSPLHF | TRBJ1-6 | TRBV6-5 | - | -
TGTGCCAGCATGAAGACAAACTATGGCTACACCTTC | CASMKTNYGYTF | TRBJ1-2 | TRBV28 | once | -
TGTGCCAGCAGTAACCCGGGACTAGGGTTGTTCTTC | CASSNPGLGLFF | TRBJ2-1 | TRBV11-1 | - | TRBD2
TGCAGTGCTGTGACGGGACTGGTGCAGTACTTC | CSAVTGLVQYF | TRBJ2-7 | TRBV20-1 | - | -
TGTGCCAGCAGCCCCCAGGCAGGGGACACTGAAGCTTTCTTT | CASSPQAGDTEAFF | TRBJ1-1 | TRBV7-2 | - | -
TGCGCCAGCAGCCAGGGACAGAGCACAGATACGCAGTATTTT | CASSQGQSTDTQYF | TRBJ2-3 | TRBV5-1 | many | TRBD1
TGTGCCAGCAGGACCAGCGAGGGTTTGTACCAAGAGACCCAGTACTTC | CASRTSEGLYQETQYF | TRBJ2-5 | TRBV28 | - | -
TGTGCCAGCAGCCCTACGGCGACAGGGGGGAACACTGAAGCTTTCTTT | CASSPTATGGNTEAFF | TRBJ1-1 | TRBV11-2 | - | TRBD1
TGTGCCAGTAGTAACGGACAGGCAGACTATAATTCACCCCTCCACTTT | CASSNGQADYNSPLHF | TRBJ1-6 | TRBV19 | - | TRBD1
TGTGCCAGTAGTATAAGAAGGACAGGGGGCGCAGATACGCAGTATTTT | CASSIRRTGGADTQYF | TRBJ2-3 | TRBV19 | - | TRBD1
TGTGCCAGCAGCTACCATGAACAGTATGGCTACACCTTC | CASSYHEQYGYTF | TRBJ1-2 | TRBV3-1/TRBV3-2 | - | -